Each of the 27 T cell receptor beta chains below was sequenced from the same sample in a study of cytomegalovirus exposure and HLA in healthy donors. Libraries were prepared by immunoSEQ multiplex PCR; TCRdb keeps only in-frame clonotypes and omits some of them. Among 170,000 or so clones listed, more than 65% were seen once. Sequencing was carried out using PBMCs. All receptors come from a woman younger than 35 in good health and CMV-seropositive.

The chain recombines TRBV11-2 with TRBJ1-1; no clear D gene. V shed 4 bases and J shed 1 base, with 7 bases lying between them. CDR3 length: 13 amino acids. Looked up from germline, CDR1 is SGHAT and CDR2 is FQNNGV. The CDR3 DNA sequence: TGTGCCAGCAGCTCTAGACGGAACACTGAAGCTTTCTTT. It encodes CASSSRRNTEAFF. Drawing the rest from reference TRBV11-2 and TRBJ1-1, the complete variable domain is EAGVAQSPRYKIIEKRQSVAFWCNPISGHATLYWYQQILGQGPKLLIQFQNNGVVDDSQLPKDRFSAERLKGVDSTLKIQPAKLEDSAVYLCASSSRRNTEAFFGQGTRLTVV.

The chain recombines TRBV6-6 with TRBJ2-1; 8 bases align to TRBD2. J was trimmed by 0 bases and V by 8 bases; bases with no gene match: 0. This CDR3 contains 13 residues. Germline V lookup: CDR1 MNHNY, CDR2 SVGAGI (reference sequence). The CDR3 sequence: CASGTSSYNEQFF. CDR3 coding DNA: TGTGCCAGCGGGACTAGCTCCTACAATGAGCAGTTCTTC.

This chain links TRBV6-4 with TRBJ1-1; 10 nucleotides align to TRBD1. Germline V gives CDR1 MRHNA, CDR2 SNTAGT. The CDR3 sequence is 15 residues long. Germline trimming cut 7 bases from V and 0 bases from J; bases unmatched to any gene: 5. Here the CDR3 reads CASKRDRGVNTEAFF. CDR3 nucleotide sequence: TGTGCCAGCAAAAGGGACAGGGGTGTGAACACTGAAGCTTTCTTT.

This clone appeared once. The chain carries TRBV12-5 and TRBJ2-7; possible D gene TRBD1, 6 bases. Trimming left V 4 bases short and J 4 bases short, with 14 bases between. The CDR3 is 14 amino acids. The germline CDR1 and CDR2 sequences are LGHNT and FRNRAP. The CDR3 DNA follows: TGTGCTAGTGGTTCAGACAGGAATGGATACGAGCAGTACTTC. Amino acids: CASGSDRNGYEQYF.

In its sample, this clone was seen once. The CDR3 here is CASSQENTAAYGYTF. The DNA of the CDR3 is TGTGCCAGCAGCCAAGAAAACACAGCTGCCTATGGCTACACCTTC. V and J are TRBV4-2 and TRBJ1-2; no reliable D call. Germline V CDR1 and CDR2: LGHNA, YNFKEQ. V dropped 0 bases and J dropped 4 bases, with 12 bases sitting between them. The CDR3 is 15 amino acids.

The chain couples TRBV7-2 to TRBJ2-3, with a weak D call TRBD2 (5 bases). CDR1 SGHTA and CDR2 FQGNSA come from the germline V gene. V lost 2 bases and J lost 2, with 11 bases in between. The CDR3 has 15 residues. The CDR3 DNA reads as TGTGCCAGCAGCTTATTTAGCGCGTTCACAGATACGCAGTATTTT. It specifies CASSLFSAFTDTQYF.

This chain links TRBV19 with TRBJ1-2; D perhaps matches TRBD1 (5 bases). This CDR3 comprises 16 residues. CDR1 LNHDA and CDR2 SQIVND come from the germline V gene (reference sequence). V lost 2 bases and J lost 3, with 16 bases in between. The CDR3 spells CASSILQAGTYYGYTF. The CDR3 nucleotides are TGTGCCAGTAGTATACTACAGGCCGGTACCTACTATGGCTACACCTTC.

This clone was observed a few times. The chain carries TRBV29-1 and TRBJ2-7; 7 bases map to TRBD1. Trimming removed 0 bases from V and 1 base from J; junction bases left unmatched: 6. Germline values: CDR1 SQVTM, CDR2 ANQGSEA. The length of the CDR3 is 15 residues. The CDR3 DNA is TGCAGCGTTGAAGAACCGGGACAGCCTTCCTACGAGCAGTACTTC. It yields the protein CSVEEPGQPSYEQYF.

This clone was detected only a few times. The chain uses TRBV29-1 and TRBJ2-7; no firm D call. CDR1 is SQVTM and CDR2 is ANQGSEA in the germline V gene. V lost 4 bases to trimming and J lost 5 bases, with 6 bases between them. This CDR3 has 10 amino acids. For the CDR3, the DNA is TGCAGCGTTGGAGGAGACGAGCAGTACTTC. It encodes CSVGGDEQYF.

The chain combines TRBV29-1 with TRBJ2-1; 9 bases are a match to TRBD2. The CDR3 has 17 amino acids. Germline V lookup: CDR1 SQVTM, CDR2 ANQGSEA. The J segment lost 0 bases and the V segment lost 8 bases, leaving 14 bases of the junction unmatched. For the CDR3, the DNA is TGCAGCTCAACGGGGCTAGCGGGGTTAAGCTCCTACAATGAGCAGTTCTTC. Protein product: CSSTGLAGLSSYNEQFF.

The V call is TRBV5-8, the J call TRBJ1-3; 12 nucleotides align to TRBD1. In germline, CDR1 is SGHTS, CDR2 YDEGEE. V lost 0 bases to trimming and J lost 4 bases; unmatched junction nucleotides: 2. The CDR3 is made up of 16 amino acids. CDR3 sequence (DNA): TGTGCCAGCAGCTTGGTGGGACAGGGGGCCGGAAACACCATATATTTT. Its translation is CASSLVGQGAGNTIYF.

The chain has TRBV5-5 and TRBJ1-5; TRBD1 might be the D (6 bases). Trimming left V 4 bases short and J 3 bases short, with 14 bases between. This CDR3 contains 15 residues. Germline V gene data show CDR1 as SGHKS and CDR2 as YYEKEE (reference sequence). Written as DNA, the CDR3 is TGTGCCAGCAGCCAAACTGGGGGACACAATCAGCCCCAGCATTTT. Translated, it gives CASSQTGGHNQPQHF.

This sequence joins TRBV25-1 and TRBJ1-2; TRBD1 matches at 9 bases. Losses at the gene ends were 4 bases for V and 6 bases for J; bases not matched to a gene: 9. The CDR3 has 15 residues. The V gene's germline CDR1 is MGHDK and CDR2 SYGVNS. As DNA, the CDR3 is TGTGCCAGCAGTGCGAACAGGGGGCCACGGGATGGCTACACCTTC. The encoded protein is CASSANRGPRDGYTF.

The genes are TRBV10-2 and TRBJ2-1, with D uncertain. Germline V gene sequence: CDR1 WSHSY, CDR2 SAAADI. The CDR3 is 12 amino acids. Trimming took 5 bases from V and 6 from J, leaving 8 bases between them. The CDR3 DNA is TGCGCCAGCAGTAAACAGAGCAATGAGCAGTTCTTC. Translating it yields CASSKQSNEQFF.

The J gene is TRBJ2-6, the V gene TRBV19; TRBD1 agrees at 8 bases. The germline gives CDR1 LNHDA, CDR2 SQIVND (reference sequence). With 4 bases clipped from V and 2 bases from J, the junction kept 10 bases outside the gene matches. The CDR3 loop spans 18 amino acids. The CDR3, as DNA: TGTGCCAGTAGTACCGCGCGAATACAGGGGGCTGGGGCCAACGTCCTGACTTTC. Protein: CASSTARIQGAGANVLTF. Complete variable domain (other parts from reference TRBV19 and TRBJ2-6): DGGITQSPKYLFRKEGQNVTLSCEQNLNHDAMYWYRQDPGQGLRLIYYSQIVNDFQKGDIAEGYSVSREKKESFPLTVTSAQKNPTAFYLCASSTARIQGAGANVLTFGAGSRLTVL.

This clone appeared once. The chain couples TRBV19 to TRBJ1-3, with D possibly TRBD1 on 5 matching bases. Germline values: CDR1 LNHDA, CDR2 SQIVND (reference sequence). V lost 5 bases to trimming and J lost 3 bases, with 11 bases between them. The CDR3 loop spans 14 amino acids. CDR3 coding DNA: TGTGCCAGTAGTTTGCAGGGTGATGGAAACACCATATATTTT. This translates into CASSLQGDGNTIYF.

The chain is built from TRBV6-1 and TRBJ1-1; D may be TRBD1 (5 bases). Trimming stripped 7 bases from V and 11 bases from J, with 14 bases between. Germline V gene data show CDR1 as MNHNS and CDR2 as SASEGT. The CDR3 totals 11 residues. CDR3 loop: CASITRVQAFF. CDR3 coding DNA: TGTGCCAGCATAACCAGGGTGCAGGCTTTCTTT.

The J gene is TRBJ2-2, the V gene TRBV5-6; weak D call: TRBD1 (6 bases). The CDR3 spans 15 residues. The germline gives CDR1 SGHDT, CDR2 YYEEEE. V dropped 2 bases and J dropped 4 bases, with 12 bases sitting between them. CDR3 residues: CASSFRGLSTGELFF. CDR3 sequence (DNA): TGTGCCAGCAGCTTCAGGGGCCTAAGCACCGGGGAGCTGTTTTTT.

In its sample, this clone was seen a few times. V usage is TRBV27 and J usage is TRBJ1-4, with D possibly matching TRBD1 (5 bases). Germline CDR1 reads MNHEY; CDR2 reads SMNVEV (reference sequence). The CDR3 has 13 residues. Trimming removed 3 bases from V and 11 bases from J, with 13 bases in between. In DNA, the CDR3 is TGTGCCAGCAGTTTCCGGGACTTGCGGAAACTGTTTTTT. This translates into CASSFRDLRKLFF. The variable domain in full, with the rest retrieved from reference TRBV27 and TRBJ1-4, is EAQVTQNPRYLITVTGKKLTVTCSQNMNHEYMSWYRQDPGLGLRQIYYSMNVEVTDKGDVPEGYKVSRKEKRNFPLILESPSPNQTSLYFCASSFRDLRKLFFGSGTQLSVL.

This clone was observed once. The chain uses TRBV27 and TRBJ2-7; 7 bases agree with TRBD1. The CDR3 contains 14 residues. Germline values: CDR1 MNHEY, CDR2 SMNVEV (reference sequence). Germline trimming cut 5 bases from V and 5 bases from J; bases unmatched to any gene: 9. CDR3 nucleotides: TGTGCCAGCAGTCCTCTAACAGGGGTCCACGAGCAGTACTTC. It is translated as CASSPLTGVHEQYF.

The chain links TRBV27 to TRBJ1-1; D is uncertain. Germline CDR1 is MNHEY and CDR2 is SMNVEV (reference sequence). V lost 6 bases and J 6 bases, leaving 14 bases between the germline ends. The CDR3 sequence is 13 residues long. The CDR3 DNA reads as TGTGCCAGCAGCTCTGTACCAAACTCTGAAGCTTTCTTT. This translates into CASSSVPNSEAFF.

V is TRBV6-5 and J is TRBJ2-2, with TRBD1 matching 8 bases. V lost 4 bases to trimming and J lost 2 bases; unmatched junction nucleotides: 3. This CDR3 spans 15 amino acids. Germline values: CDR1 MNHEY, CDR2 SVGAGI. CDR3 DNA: TGTGCCAGCAGTTTACAGGGGGTAAACACCGGGGAGCTGTTTTTT. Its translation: CASSLQGVNTGELFF.

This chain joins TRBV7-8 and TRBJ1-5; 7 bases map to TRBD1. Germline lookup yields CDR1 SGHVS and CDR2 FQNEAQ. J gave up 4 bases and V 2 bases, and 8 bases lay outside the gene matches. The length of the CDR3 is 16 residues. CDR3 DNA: TGTGCCAGCAGCTTACTCCGATTGACAGGGAATCAGCCCCAGCATTTT. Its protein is CASSLLRLTGNQPQHF.

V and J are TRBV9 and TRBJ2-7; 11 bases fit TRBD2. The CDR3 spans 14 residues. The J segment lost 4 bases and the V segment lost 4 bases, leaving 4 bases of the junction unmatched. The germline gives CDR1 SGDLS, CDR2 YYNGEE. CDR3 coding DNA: TGTGCCAGCAGCTTAAGACTAGCGGGGTACGAGCAGTACTTC. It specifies CASSLRLAGYEQYF.

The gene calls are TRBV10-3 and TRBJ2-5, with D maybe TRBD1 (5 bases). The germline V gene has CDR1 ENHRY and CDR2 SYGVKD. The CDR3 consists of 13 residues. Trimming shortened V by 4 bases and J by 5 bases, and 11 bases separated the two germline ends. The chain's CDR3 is CAISAGLAETQYF. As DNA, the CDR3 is TGTGCCATCAGTGCAGGGTTGGCGGAGACCCAGTACTTC.

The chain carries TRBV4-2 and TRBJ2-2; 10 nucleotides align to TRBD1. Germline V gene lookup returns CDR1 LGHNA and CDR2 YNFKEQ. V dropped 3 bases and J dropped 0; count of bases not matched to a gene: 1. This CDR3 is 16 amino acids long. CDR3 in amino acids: CASSQGTGANTGELFF. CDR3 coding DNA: TGTGCCAGCAGCCAGGGGACAGGGGCGAACACCGGGGAGCTGTTTTTT.

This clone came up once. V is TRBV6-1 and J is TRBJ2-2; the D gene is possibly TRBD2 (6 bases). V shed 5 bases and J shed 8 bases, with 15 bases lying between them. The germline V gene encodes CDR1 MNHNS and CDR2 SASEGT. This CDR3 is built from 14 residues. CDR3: CASSRDSKSGELFF. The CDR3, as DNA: TGTGCCAGCAGTCGGGACTCCAAGAGTGGGGAGCTGTTTTTT.